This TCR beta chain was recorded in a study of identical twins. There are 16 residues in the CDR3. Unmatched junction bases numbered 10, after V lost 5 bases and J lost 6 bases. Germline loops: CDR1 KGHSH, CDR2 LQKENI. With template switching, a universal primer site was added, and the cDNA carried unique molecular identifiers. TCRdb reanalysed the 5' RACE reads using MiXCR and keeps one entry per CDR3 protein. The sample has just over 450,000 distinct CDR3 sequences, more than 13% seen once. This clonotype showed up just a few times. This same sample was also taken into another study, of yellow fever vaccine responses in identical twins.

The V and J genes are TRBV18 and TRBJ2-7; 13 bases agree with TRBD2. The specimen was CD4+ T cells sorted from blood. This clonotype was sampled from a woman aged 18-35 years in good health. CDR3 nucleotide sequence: TGTGCCAGCTCATCCACGCGACTAGCGGGGGGCCTCGAGCAGTACTTC. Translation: CASSSTRLAGGLEQYF. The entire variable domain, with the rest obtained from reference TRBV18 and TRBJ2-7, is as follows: NAGVMQNPRHLVRRRGQEARLRCSPMKGHSHVYWYRQLPEEGLKFMVYLQKENIIDESGMPKERFSAEFPKEGPSILRIQQVVRGDSAAYFCASSSTRLAGGLEQYFGPGTRLTVT.